This T cell receptor (beta chain) was obtained from a study of T cell changes during pregnancy in multiple sclerosis. TCRdb's table, derived via immunoSEQ multiplex PCR, lists solely in-frame clones and lacks some. The data show roughly 90,000 clones, with about 93% seen just once and 3.5% to 4.5% held by the top ten. The CDR3 spans 16 residues. This specimen consisted of peripheral blood, obtained in the first trimester of pregnancy. The chain carries TRBV21-1 and TRBJ2-3; the DNA was not compared with TRBD1, the D call given in the table. TRBV21-1 is a pseudogene locus. The origin of this receptor is a female donor with multiple sclerosis, enrolled in a pregnancy study. The CDR3, as DNA: TGTGCCAGCAGCAAGCCCGGGACAGGGGGCAGAGATACGCAGTATTTT. This encodes CASSKPGTGGRDTQYF.